Presented here are 21 T cell receptor beta chains from one specimen sequenced in a study of T cell repertoires in ileal Crohn's disease. Assay used: immunoSEQ multiplex PCR; TCRdb lists only in-frame clones, some missing. This sample has around 33,000 clones; roughly 78% occur once, and the top ten carry around 20%. Sequencing input: ileal tissue. The receptors originated from an adult with Crohn's disease.

The chain joins TRBV27 to TRBJ1-5; 7 nucleotides align to TRBD1. V shed 9 bases, J shed 7 bases, and the junction held 15 bases outside the gene matches. The germline V gene has CDR1 MNHEY and CDR2 SMNVEV (reference sequence). The CDR3 contains 15 residues. CDR3 residues: CASQTRGGVGQPQHF. CDR3 DNA: TGTGCCAGTCAGACGAGAGGGGGCGTAGGACAGCCCCAGCATTTT.

This sequence joins TRBV2 and TRBJ2-5; D is perhaps TRBD1 (5 bases). Matching the DNA end better, TRBJ2-7 makes the J call doubtful. CDR3 length: 12 residues. Germline V gene data show CDR1 as SNHLY and CDR2 as FYNNEI. The CDR3 DNA is TGTGCCACTCAAGGGGAAGGTTACGAGCAGTACTTC. This gives the protein CATQGEGYEQYF.

The V and J genes are TRBV11-2 and TRBJ2-5; 12 nucleotides line up with TRBD2. There are 17 residues in the CDR3. The V gene end was trimmed by 8 bases and the J gene end by 5 bases; junction bases not matched to a gene: 15. In germline, CDR1 is SGHAT, CDR2 FQNNGV. Written as DNA, the CDR3 is TGTGCCAGCGGAAAGGGGGCTAGCGGGGGGGCCTATGAGACCCAGTACTTC. Translation: CASGKGASGGAYETQYF.

The V gene is TRBV7-9, the J gene TRBJ2-3, with 7 bases that match TRBD1. CDR3 length equals 14 residues. Trimming cost V 5 bases and J 2 bases; bases outside gene matches: 4. Germline-derived CDR1 and CDR2 are SEHNR and FQNEAQ (reference sequence). CDR3 sequence (DNA): TGTGCCAGCAGCCCGGGGACAGACACAGATACGCAGTATTTT. Encoded protein: CASSPGTDTDTQYF.

The chain uses TRBV5-6 and TRBJ2-6; 8 nucleotides agree with TRBD1. The trim removed 3 bases at V and 8 bases at J, leaving 7 bases unmatched. The length of the CDR3 is 15 residues. Germline V gives CDR1 SGHDT, CDR2 YYEEEE. The DNA for the CDR3 is TGTGCCAGCAGCTCACCACGACAGGGGTCCAACGTCCTGACTTTC. Amino acids: CASSSPRQGSNVLTF.

This rearrangement joins TRBV5-5 to TRBJ2-3, with D hard to call. The germline V and J ends were trimmed by 2 bases and 0 bases, with 4 bases remaining between them. The CDR3 contains 13 residues. The germline V gene has CDR1 SGHKS and CDR2 YYEKEE (reference sequence). Here the CDR3 DNA reads TGTGCCAGCAGCTTTAGTAGCACAGATACGCAGTATTTT. This gives the protein CASSFSSTDTQYF.

The genes are TRBV18 and TRBJ2-2, with TRBD2 identical over 7 bases. The junction had 2 bases not matched to a gene; V was cut back by 3 bases and J by 1 base. The CDR3 sequence is 15 residues long. Per germline, CDR1 KGHSH and CDR2 LQKENI. CDR3 sequence: CASSPVAGNTGELFF. DNA for the CDR3: TGTGCCAGCTCACCTGTAGCGGGGAACACCGGGGAGCTGTTTTTT.

This rearrangement joins TRBV7-2 to TRBJ2-4; D is uncertain. Germline assignment: CDR1 SGHTA and CDR2 FQGNSA. This CDR3 comprises 15 residues. V lost 3 bases to trimming and J lost 0 bases, with 9 bases between them. The CDR3 sequence is CASSFDTIAKNIQYF. The CDR3 DNA sequence: TGTGCCAGCAGCTTTGACACCATAGCCAAAAACATTCAGTACTTC.

The chain uses TRBV19 and TRBJ2-7, with 7 bases aligning to TRBD2. Losses at the gene ends were 5 bases for V and 5 bases for J; bases not matched to a gene: 9. The CDR3 has 14 amino acids. The V gene's germline CDR1 is LNHDA and CDR2 SQIVND (reference sequence). CDR3 nucleotides: TGTGCCAGTAGTCTCACTAGCGCTTCGAACGAGCAGTACTTC. Translated: CASSLTSASNEQYF. The full variable domain, in which reference TRBV19 and TRBJ2-7 provide the parts outside the CDR3, is DGGITQSPKYLFRKEGQNVTLSCEQNLNHDAMYWYRQDPGQGLRLIYYSQIVNDFQKGDIAEGYSVSREKKESFPLTVTSAQKNPTAFYLCASSLTSASNEQYFGPGTRLTVT.

The chain is built from TRBV7-3 and TRBJ2-1; 13 nucleotides line up with TRBD2. The V gene end was trimmed by 2 bases and the J gene end by 0 bases; junction bases not matched to a gene: 7. Germline-derived CDR1 and CDR2 are SGHTA and FQGTGA. The CDR3 is 19 amino acids. The CDR3 loop is CASSLAGTSGVPSYNEQFF. The CDR3 nucleotides read TGTGCCAGCAGCTTAGCAGGGACTAGCGGGGTACCCTCCTACAATGAGCAGTTCTTC.

The gene calls are TRBV7-6 and TRBJ2-5; D is possibly TRBD1 (5 bases). The CDR3 extends over 13 amino acids. V was trimmed by 7 bases and J by 3 bases, leaving 12 bases between them. Germline CDR1 reads SGHVS; CDR2 reads FNYEAQ. Here the CDR3 DNA reads TGTGCCAGCACCCTACAGGCTGAAGAGACCCAGTACTTC. Protein sequence: CASTLQAEETQYF.

This chain joins TRBV27 and TRBJ2-1; tentative D call: TRBD2 (5 bases). The V and J ends lost 3 bases and 7 bases respectively, with 10 bases between them. The CDR3 length is 13 residues. The germline V gene encodes CDR1 MNHEY and CDR2 SMNVEV (reference sequence). In DNA, the CDR3 is TGTGCCAGCAGTTTTTCCGGGGAGAATGAGCAGTTCTTC. It specifies CASSFSGENEQFF.

This chain connects TRBV30 to TRBJ2-3; D uncertain. This CDR3 comprises 13 residues. In germline, CDR1 is GTSNPN, CDR2 SVGIG (reference sequence). The germline V and J ends were trimmed by 0 bases and 4 bases, with 8 bases remaining between them. The CDR3 protein is CAWSVATADTQYF. As DNA, the CDR3 is TGTGCCTGGAGTGTAGCCACTGCAGATACGCAGTATTTT.

The chain employs TRBV2 and TRBJ1-2, with D perhaps TRBD1 (5 bases). The CDR3 is made up of 11 amino acids. V lost 6 bases to trimming and J lost 4 bases, with 6 bases between them. The germline V gene has CDR1 SNHLY and CDR2 FYNNEI. The CDR3 loop is CASRGVYGYTF. The CDR3 DNA reads TGTGCCAGCAGAGGGGTCTATGGCTACACCTTC.

This clone has just one count. The chain couples TRBV7-3 to TRBJ2-3; TRBD2 might be the D (6 bases). Trimming shortened V by 5 bases and J by 5 bases, and 14 bases separated the two germline ends. This CDR3 contains 14 residues. Germline CDR1 SGHTA, CDR2 FQGTGA. CDR3 amino acids: CASSASAWGDTQYF. DNA of the CDR3: TGTGCCAGCAGCGCTAGCGCGTGGGGAGATACGCAGTATTTT.

The chain uses TRBV29-1 and TRBJ1-1; 10 bases map to TRBD1. After removal of 3 bases from V and 9 bases from J, the junction contained 4 bases not matched to a gene. The CDR3 covers 12 residues. The germline CDR1 and CDR2 sequences are SQVTM and ANQGSEA. In nucleotides, the CDR3 is TGCAGCGTTGAGACCGACAGGGGGCAAGCTTTCTTT. Translation: CSVETDRGQAFF.

This rearrangement joins TRBV7-9 to TRBJ1-1; perhaps TRBD1 as D (5 bases). Trimming shortened V by 1 base and J by 3 bases, and 18 bases separated the two germline ends. The CDR3 extends over 17 amino acids. Germline CDR1 and CDR2: SEHNR and FQNEAQ (reference sequence). The CDR3 nucleotides read TGTGCCAGCAGCTTAGGCTCAATCGGGGGTCGATACACTGAAGCTTTCTTT. It codes for CASSLGSIGGRYTEAFF. Full variable domain (missing parts from reference TRBV7-9 and TRBJ1-1): DTGVSQNPRHKITKRGQNVTFRCDPISEHNRLYWYRQTLGQGPEFLTYFQNEAQLEKSRLLSDRFSAERPKGSFSTLEIQRTEQGDSAMYLCASSLGSIGGRYTEAFFGQGTRLTVV.

The chain combines TRBV5-4 with TRBJ2-2; D unresolved. Deletions cut 4 bases from V and 5 bases from J, with 12 bases between. Germline CDR1 reads SGHNT; CDR2 reads YYREEE (reference sequence). The CDR3 has 14 amino acids. CDR3 sequence (DNA): TGTGCCAGCAGCCCAGAATCGTGGACCGGGGAGCTGTTTTTT. Protein sequence: CASSPESWTGELFF.

V gene TRBV9 combines with J gene TRBJ1-5; a weak D match, TRBD1 (6 bases). The germline V and J ends were trimmed by 4 bases and 1 base, with 12 bases remaining between them. In germline, CDR1 is SGDLS, CDR2 YYNGEE. The CDR3 contains 15 residues. The DNA of the CDR3 is TGTGCCAGCAGCTCGGGGGGGGCCAGCAATCAGCCCCAGCATTTT. Its translation is CASSSGGASNQPQHF.

This clone appeared once. The CDR3 here is CASSSGQRQTQYF. The CDR3 region has the DNA TGCGCCAGCAGCTCGGGTCAGCGGCAGACCCAGTACTTC. The chain uses TRBV5-1 and TRBJ2-5; perhaps TRBD2 as D (5 bases). In germline, CDR1 is SGHRS, CDR2 YFSETQ. Between the trimmed V and J ends, which lost 3 bases and 6 bases, there was a span of 12 bases. This CDR3 comprises 13 residues. The full variable domain, in which reference TRBV5-1 and TRBJ2-5 provide the parts outside the CDR3, is KAGVTQTPRYLIKTRGQQVTLSCSPISGHRSVSWYQQTPGQGLQFLFEYFSETQRNKGNFPGRFSGRQFSNSRSEMNVSTLELGDSALYLCASSSGQRQTQYFGPGTRLLVL.

The J gene is TRBJ2-5, the V gene TRBV4-1, with 7 nucleotides matching TRBD1. The better agreement between TRBJ2-7 and the DNA end casts doubt on the J call. Germline lookup yields CDR1 MGHRA and CDR2 YSYEKL. The CDR3 covers 15 residues. The CDR3 DNA reads TGCGCCAGCAGCCAAATCCGGGACAGTTCCTACGAGCAGTACTTC. Protein: CASSQIRDSSYEQYF.